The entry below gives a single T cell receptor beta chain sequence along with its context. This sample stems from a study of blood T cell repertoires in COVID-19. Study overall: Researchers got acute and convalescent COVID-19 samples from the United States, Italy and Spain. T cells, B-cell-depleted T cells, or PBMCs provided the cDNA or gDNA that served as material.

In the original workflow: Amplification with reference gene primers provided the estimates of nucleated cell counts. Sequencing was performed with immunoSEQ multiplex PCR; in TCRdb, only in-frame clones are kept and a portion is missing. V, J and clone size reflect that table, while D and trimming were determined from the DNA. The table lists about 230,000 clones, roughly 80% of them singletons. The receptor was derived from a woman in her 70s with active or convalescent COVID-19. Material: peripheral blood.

The CDR3 region has the DNA TGTGCCAGCAGCTACAGTAGAACCGGGGAGCTGTTTTTT. This encodes CASSYSRTGELFF. The chain joins TRBV7-2 to TRBJ2-2; D unclear. Trimming took 4 bases from V and 5 from J, leaving 8 bases between them. Germline CDR1 is SGHTA and CDR2 is FQGNSA. This CDR3 comprises 13 residues.